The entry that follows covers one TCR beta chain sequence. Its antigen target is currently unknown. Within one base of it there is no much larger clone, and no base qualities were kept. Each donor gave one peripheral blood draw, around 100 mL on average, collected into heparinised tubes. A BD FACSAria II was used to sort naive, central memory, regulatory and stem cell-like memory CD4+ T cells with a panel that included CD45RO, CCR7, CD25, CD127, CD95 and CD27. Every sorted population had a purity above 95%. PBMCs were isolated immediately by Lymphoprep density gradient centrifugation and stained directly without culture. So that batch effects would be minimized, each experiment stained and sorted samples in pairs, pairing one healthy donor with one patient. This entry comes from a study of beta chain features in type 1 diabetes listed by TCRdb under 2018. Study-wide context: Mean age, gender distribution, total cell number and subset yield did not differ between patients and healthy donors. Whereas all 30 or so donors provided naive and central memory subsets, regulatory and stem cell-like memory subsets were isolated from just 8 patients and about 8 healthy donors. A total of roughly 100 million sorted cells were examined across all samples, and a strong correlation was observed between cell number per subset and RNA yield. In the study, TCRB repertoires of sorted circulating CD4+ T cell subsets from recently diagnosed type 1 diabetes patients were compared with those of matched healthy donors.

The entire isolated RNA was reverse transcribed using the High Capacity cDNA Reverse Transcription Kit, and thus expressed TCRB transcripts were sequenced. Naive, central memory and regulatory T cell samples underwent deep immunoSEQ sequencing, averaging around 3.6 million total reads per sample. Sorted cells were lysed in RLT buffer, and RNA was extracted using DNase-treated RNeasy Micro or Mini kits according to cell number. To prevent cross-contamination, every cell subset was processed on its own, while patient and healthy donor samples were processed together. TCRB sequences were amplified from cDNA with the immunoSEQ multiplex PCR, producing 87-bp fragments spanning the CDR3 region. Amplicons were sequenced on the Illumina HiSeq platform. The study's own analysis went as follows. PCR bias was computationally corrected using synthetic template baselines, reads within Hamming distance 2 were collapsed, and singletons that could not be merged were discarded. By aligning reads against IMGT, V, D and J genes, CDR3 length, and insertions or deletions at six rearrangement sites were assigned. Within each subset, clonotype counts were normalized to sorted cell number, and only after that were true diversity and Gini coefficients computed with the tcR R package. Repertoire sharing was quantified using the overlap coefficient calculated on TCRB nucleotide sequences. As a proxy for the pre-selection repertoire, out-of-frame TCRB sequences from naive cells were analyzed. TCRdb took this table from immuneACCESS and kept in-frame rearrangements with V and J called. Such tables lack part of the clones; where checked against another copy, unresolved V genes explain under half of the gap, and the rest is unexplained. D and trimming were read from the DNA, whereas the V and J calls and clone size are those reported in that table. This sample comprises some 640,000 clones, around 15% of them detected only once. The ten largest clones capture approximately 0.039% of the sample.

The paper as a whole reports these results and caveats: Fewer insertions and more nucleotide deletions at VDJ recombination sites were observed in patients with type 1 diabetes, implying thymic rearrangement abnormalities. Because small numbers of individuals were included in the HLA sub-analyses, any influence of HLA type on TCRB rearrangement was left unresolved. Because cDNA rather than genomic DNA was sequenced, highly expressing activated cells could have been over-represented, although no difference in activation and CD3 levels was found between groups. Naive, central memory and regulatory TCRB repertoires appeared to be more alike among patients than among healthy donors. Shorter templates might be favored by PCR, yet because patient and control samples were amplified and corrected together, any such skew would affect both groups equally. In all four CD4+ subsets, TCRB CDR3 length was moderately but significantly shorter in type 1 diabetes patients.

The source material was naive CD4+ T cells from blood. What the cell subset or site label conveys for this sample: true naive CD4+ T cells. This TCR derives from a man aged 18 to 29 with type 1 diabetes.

For the CDR3, the sequence is CASSYTLSGGTDTQYF. The nucleotides read TGTGCCAGCAGTTACACCTTGTCGGGAGGGACAGATACGCAGTATTTT. The rearrangement combines TRBV6-5 with TRBJ2-3; TRBD2 agrees with 8 junctional bases. CDR1 and CDR2, looked up from the germline V gene, are MNHEY and SVGAGI. Here V drops 2 bases and J drops 3 bases, and the junction holds 7 bases not matched to any gene. The CDR3 runs 16 amino acids, cysteine and phenylalanine included. This entry keeps only the CDR3 DNA: 48 bases, framed from base 1.